The 18 T cell receptor beta chains given below trace back to one sample, sequenced in a study of T cells after yellow fever vaccination. TCRdb processed the 5' RACE reads anew with MiXCR; each CDR3 protein has one entry. The data contain 550,000 or so distinct CDR3 sequences, 15% to 20% of them singletons. The sample here was PBMCs, taken 15 days after the yellow fever booster vaccination. The receptors here all came from a man aged 30-40 years who received the YFV17D yellow fever vaccine.

The chain combines TRBV5-1 with TRBJ2-7; maybe TRBD1 (6 bases). Germline-derived CDR1 and CDR2 are SGHRS and YFSETQ. The CDR3 runs 13 residues. V was cut by 3 bases and J by 5 bases, with 12 bases left in between. The CDR3 DNA sequence: TGCGCCAGCAGCTCGTTACAGGGAAACGAGCAGTACTTC. Its translation: CASSSLQGNEQYF.

The chain employs TRBV23-1 and TRBJ2-5; 9 nucleotides align to TRBD2. TRBV23-1 is placed among ORFs of uncertain function. There are 17 residues in the CDR3. With 7 bases clipped from V and 6 bases from J, the junction kept 18 bases outside the gene matches. This chain's CDR3 is CASTPRLVVAGVKTQYF. CDR3 nucleotides: TGCGCCAGCACCCCCCGCCTGGTGGTAGCGGGAGTAAAGACCCAGTACTTC.

This clonotype was observed a handful of times. The chain recombines TRBV7-4 with TRBJ2-3, with a weak D call TRBD1 (5 bases). The V end was cut by 8 bases, the J end by 0 bases, with 15 bases between. The germline gives CDR1 SGHVT, CDR2 SQSDAQ. The CDR3 is made up of 15 amino acids. The chain's CDR3 is CASLPPDTSTDTQYF. CDR3 nucleotide sequence: TGTGCCAGCCTCCCTCCGGACACTAGCACAGATACGCAGTATTTT.

The V gene is TRBV29-1, the J gene TRBJ2-3, with 10 positions matching TRBD2. This CDR3 is 13 amino acids long. Trimming took 7 bases from V and 6 from J; bases not matched to a gene: 7. CDR1 is SQVTM, CDR2 ANQGSEA, per germline. This chain's CDR3 is CSAAGGPVDTQYF. The CDR3 DNA reads as TGCAGCGCAGCGGGAGGGCCGGTGGATACGCAGTATTTT.

The V gene is TRBV2, the J gene TRBJ2-7, with 8 bases fitting TRBD1. V shed 7 bases, J shed 6 bases, and the junction held 8 bases outside the gene matches. This CDR3 is 13 amino acids long. The V gene's germline CDR1 is SNHLY and CDR2 FYNNEI. As DNA, the CDR3 is TGTGCCAGCAAGCTTGGACAGGGTACCGAGCAGTACTTC. It yields the protein CASKLGQGTEQYF.

The V gene is TRBV7-2, the J gene TRBJ2-5; D not certain. From germline, CDR1 is SGHTA and CDR2 FQGNSA. This CDR3 contains 12 residues. The ends were cut back, 3 bases at V and 5 bases at J, with 7 bases in the middle. In DNA, the CDR3 is TGTGCCAGCAGCTTCTGGGCTGAGACCCAGTACTTC. Translating it yields CASSFWAETQYF.

The table lists this clonotype with a few counts. This rearrangement joins TRBV20-1 to TRBJ1-5; D is ambiguous. Germline V gives CDR1 DFQATT, CDR2 SNEGSKA (reference sequence). The CDR3 consists of 13 residues. Deletions cut 3 bases from V and 11 bases from J, with 17 bases between. This CDR3 is CSASVDTSVTQHF. The DNA for the CDR3 is TGCAGTGCTAGTGTCGACACCTCGGTGACCCAGCATTTT.

This clonotype was counted only a few times. V usage is TRBV25-1 and J usage is TRBJ2-1; 11 positions match TRBD1. CDR1 and CDR2 (germline): MGHDK, SYGVNS. The CDR3 has 14 residues. The V and J ends lost 5 bases and 5 bases, in that order; junction bases with no gene match: 2. DNA of the CDR3: TGTGCCAGCAGTTGGACAGGGGGCAACAATGAGCAGTTCTTC. Translating gives CASSWTGGNNEQFF.

The chain employs TRBV20-1 and TRBJ1-4; a possible D gene is TRBD1 (5 bases). Germline lookup yields CDR1 DFQATT and CDR2 SNEGSKA (reference sequence). This CDR3 comprises 11 residues. Deletions cut 6 bases from V and 8 bases from J, with 10 bases between. The CDR3 here is CSAGWGEKLFF. The CDR3 DNA is TGCAGTGCGGGATGGGGGGAAAAACTGTTTTTT.

The V call is TRBV28, the J call TRBJ2-7; D unclear. CDR1 and CDR2 from the germline V gene are MDHEN and SYDVKM. CDR3 length equals 12 residues. V was trimmed by 4 bases and J by 9 bases, leaving 13 bases between them. The CDR3 is CASSSPGVVQYF. The CDR3 nucleotides are TGTGCCAGCAGTTCACCGGGCGTGGTGCAGTACTTC.

CDR3 DNA: TGTGCCAGCAGCTTAAAACAGGGACCCCCCGTTAAAAACATTCAGTACTTC. This gives the protein CASSLKQGPPVKNIQYF. The chain is built from TRBV7-9 and TRBJ2-4; a weak D match, TRBD1 (6 bases). This CDR3 contains 17 residues. Germline V gene sequence: CDR1 SEHNR, CDR2 FQNEAQ (reference sequence). Trimming pared 2 bases from V and 4 bases from J, leaving 18 bases between.

Only one count was recorded for this clonotype. The genes are TRBV29-1 and TRBJ2-3; 8 bases are a match to TRBD1. Losses at the gene ends were 4 bases for V and 0 bases for J; bases not matched to a gene: 12. The germline V gene encodes CDR1 SQVTM and CDR2 ANQGSEA. The CDR3 spans 17 residues. CDR3 loop: CSVVLTGVFRSTDTQYF. The CDR3 coding sequence is TGCAGCGTTGTTTTGACAGGGGTCTTTAGAAGCACAGATACGCAGTATTTT.

This clonotype turned up a few times. As DNA, the CDR3 is TGCAGTGCCGAAGATTCGAGCTCCTACAATGAGCAGTTCTTC. Protein sequence: CSAEDSSSYNEQFF. This chain joins TRBV20-1 and TRBJ2-1; no firm D call. With 6 bases removed from V and 0 bases from J, the gap between germline ends came to 12 bases. This CDR3 comprises 14 residues. Per the germline V gene, CDR1 is DFQATT and CDR2 is SNEGSKA (reference sequence).

V is TRBV6-5 and J is TRBJ2-5; 8 bases match TRBD1. Germline loops: CDR1 MNHEY, CDR2 SVGAGI. V lost 4 bases and J lost 6; bases outside the gene matches: 10. The CDR3 loop spans 15 amino acids. The CDR3 loop reads CASSSDRAMMKTQYF. Here the CDR3 DNA reads TGTGCCAGCAGTTCGGACAGGGCCATGATGAAGACCCAGTACTTC.

This clonotype was counted only a few times. V and J are TRBV6-1 and TRBJ1-3; D is possibly TRBD1 (5 bases). The V and J ends lost 8 bases and 4 bases respectively, with 15 bases between them. This CDR3 has 14 amino acids. CDR1 and CDR2 from the germline V gene are MNHNS and SASEGT. CDR3: CASRPGGGGNTIYF. The CDR3 DNA reads as TGTGCCAGCCGCCCCGGGGGAGGAGGAAACACCATATATTTT.

The rearrangement joins TRBV7-2 to TRBJ2-1; a weak D match, TRBD2 (6 bases). Germline V CDR1 and CDR2: SGHTA, FQGNSA. V lost 3 bases, J lost 9 bases, and 12 bases lay in between. The CDR3 loop spans 13 amino acids. The CDR3 is CASSFSSAGEQFF. Here the CDR3 DNA reads TGTGCCAGCAGCTTTTCTAGCGCGGGTGAGCAGTTCTTC. The full variable domain, completed using reference TRBV7-2 and TRBJ2-1, is GAGVSQSPSNKVTEKGKDVELRCDPISGHTALYWYRQSLGQGLEFLIYFQGNSAPDKSGLPSDRFSAERTGGSVSTLTIQRTQQEDSAVYLCASSFSSAGEQFFGPGTRLTVL.

The chain has TRBV5-5 and TRBJ2-1, with 11 bases lining up with TRBD2. J lost 3 bases, V lost 4 bases, and 9 bases had no gene match. The CDR3 is made up of 17 amino acids. Germline values: CDR1 SGHKS, CDR2 YYEKEE (reference sequence). CDR3 protein: CASSTTSGNSVYNEQFF. The CDR3 DNA sequence: TGTGCCAGCAGCACGACTAGCGGGAACAGTGTCTACAATGAGCAGTTCTTC.

The V call is TRBV5-1, the J call TRBJ2-3; D is undetermined. The ends were cut back, 7 bases at V and 8 bases at J, with 20 bases in the middle. CDR3 length equals 14 residues. In germline, CDR1 is SGHRS, CDR2 YFSETQ. The CDR3 loop is CASRQDASSGTQYF. CDR3 nucleotides: TGCGCCAGCCGCCAGGACGCCTCATCTGGTACGCAGTATTTT.